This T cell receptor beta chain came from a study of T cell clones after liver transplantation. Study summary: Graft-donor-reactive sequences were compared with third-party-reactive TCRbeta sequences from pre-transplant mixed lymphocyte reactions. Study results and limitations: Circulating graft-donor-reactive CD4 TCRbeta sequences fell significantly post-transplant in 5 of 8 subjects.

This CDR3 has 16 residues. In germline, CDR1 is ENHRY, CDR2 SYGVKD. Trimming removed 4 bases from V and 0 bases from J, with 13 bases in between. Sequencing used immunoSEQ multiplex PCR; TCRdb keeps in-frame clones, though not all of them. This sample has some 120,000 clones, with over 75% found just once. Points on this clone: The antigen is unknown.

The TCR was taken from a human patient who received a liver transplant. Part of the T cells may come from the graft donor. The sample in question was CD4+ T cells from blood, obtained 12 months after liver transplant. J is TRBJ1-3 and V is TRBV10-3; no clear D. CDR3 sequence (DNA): TGTGCCATCAGTGCGGTGCCGTCGGGCTCTGGAAACACCATATATTTT. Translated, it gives CAISAVPSGSGNTIYF.